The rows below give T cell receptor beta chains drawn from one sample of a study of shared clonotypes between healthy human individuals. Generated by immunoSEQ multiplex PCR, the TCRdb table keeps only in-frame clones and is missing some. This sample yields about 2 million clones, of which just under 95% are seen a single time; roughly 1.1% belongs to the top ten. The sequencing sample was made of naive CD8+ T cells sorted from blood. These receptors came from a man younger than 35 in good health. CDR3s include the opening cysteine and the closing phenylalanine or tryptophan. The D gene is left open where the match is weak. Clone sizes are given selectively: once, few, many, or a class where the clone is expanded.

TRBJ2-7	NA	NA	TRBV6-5	TGTGCCAGCAGTTGGACGGGGGCCTACGAGCAGTACTTC	CASSWTGAYEQYF
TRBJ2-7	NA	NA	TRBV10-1	TGCGCCAGCAGTGAGGTCGAGGGGGGAACCCCCTACGAGCAGTACTTC	CASSEVEGGTPYEQYF
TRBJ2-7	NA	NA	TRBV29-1	TGCAGCGTTGAACCAGCGGGTCACTCCTACGAGCAGTACTTC	CSVEPAGHSYEQYF
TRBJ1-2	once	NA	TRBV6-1	TGTGCCAGCACGGGGGCGCGGGACTATGGCTACACCTTC	CASTGARDYGYTF
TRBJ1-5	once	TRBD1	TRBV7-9	TGTGCCAGCAGCTACGAGGGGGCCGGCAATCAGCCCCAGCATTTT	CASSYEGAGNQPQHF
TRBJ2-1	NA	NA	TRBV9	TGTGCCAGCAGCGTAGTGTCAGGGAACAATGAGCAGTTCTTC	CASSVVSGNNEQFF
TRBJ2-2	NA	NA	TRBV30	TGTGCCTGGAGTGTAGGTAGCGGGGAGCTGTTTTTT	CAWSVGSGELFF
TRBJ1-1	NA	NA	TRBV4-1	TGCGCCAGCAGCCAAGGGCGGGGTACTGAAGCTTTCTTT	CASSQGRGTEAFF
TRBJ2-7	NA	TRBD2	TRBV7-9	TGTGCCAGCAGCTTAGCGGGAGGGCCACGCTACGAGCAGTACTTC	CASSLAGGPRYEQYF
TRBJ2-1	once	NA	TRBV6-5	TGTGCCAGCAGCAACTATTGGGCGAATGAGCAGTTCTTC	CASSNYWANEQFF
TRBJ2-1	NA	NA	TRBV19	TGTGCCAGTAGTACCTATCAGGCAATGTACAATGAGCAGTTCTTC	CASSTYQAMYNEQFF
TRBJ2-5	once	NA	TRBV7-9	TGTGCCAGCAGCCCCCGGGAACTGGCCCAAGAGACCCAGTACTTC	CASSPRELAQETQYF
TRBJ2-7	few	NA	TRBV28	TGTGCCAGCAGTTCGCCCTACGAGCAGTACTTC	CASSSPYEQYF
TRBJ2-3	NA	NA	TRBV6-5	TGTGCCAGCAGCCCCGGGGCCCCTTCCACAGATACGCAGTATTTT	CASSPGAPSTDTQYF
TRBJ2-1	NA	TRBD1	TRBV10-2	TGCGCCAGCCGGCCAGGGACAGGGGACACGAATGAGCAGTTCTTC	CASRPGTGDTNEQFF
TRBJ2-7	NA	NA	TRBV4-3	TGCGCCAGCAGCCAAGACAGAAACAACTACGAGCAGTACTTC	CASSQDRNNYEQYF
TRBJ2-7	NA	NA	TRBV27	TGTGCCAGCAGTTTGAAGGCAAACTACGAGCAGTACTTC	CASSLKANYEQYF
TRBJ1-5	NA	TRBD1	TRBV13	TGTGCCAGCAGCTTAGGAGGGTCAGGGGGTCAGCCCCAGCATTTT	CASSLGGSGGQPQHF
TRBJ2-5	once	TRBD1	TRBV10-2	TGCGCCAGCAGTGATAGAGCAGGGGGCGAAGAGACCCAGTACTTC	CASSDRAGGEETQYF
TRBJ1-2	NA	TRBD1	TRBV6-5	TGTGCCAGCAGTTCACCCGGGACAGGGATCTATGGCTACACCTTC	CASSSPGTGIYGYTF
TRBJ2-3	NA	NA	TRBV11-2	TGTGCCAGCAGCCCCCAGGTCCCAGGCACAGATACGCAGTATTTT	CASSPQVPGTDTQYF
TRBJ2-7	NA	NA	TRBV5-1	TGCGCCAGCAGCTCGGCCGTTGGGAGTATCGAGCAGTACTTC	CASSSAVGSIEQYF
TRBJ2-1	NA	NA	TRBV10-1	TGCGCCAGCAAACCTTGGGACTCGAGCTCCTACAATGAGCAGTTCTTC	CASKPWDSSSYNEQFF
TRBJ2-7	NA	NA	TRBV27	TGTGCCAGCAGTTTTGCCGGGACCCTTGTCTTC	CASSFAGTLVF
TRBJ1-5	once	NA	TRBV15	TGTGCCACCTCGGCGGCTAGCAATCAGCCCCAGCATTTT	CATSAASNQPQHF
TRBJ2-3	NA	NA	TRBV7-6	TGTGCCAGCAGCTTAGTGCGGGATGGGAGGAATACGCAGTATTTT	CASSLVRDGRNTQYF
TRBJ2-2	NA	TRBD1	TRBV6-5	TGTGCCAGCAGTACCGGGACAGACCTCACCGGGGAGCTGTTTTTT	CASSTGTDLTGELFF
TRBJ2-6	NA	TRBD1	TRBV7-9	TGTGCCAGCAGCTCGGGACAGGCCTCTGGGGCCAACGTCCTGACTTTC	CASSSGQASGANVLTF
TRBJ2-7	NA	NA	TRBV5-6	TGTGCCAGCAGCTCCGTCCTGGGGCGACCCTACGAGCAGTACTTC	CASSSVLGRPYEQYF
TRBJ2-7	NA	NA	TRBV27	TGTGCCAGCAGTTTATATACAGGGAACTACGAGCAGTACTTC	CASSLYTGNYEQYF